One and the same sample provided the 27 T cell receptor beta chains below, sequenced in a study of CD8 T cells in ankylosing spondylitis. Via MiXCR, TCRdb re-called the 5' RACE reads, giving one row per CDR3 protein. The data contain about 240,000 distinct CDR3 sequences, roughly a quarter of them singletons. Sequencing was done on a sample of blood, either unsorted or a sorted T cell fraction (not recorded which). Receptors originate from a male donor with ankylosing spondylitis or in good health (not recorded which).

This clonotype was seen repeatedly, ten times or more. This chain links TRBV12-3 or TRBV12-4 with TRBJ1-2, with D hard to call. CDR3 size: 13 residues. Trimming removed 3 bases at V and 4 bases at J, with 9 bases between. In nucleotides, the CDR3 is TGTGCCAGCAGTTTGGACGGCCTCTATGGCTACACCTTC. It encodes CASSLDGLYGYTF.

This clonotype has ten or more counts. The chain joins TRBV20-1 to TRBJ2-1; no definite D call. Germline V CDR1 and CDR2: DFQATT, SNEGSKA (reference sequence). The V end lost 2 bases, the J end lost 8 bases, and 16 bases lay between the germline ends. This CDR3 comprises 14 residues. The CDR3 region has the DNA TGCAGTGCTAGACCCGAGAGGCGCCCTGATGAGCAGTTCTTC. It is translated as CSARPERRPDEQFF.

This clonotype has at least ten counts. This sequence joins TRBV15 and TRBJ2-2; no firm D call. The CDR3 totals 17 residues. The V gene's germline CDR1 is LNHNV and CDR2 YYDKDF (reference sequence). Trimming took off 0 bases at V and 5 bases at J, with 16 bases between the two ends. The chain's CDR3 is CATSRDMAEQPTGELFF. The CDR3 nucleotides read TGTGCCACCAGCAGAGATATGGCAGAACAACCAACCGGGGAGCTGTTTTTT. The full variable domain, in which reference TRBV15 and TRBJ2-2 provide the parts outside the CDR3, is DAMVIQNPRYQVTQFGKPVTLSCSQTLNHNVMYWYQQKSSQAPKLLFHYYDKDFNNEADTPDNFQSRRPNTSFCFLDIRSPGLGDTAMYLCATSRDMAEQPTGELFFGEGSRLTVL.

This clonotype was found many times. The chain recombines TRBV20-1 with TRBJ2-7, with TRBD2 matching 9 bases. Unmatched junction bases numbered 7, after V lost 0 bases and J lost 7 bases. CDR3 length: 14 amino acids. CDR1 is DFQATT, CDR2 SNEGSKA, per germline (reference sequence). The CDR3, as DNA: TGCAGTGCTAGAGATGTAGCGGGGGCGCGTGAGCAGTACTTC. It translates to CSARDVAGAREQYF.

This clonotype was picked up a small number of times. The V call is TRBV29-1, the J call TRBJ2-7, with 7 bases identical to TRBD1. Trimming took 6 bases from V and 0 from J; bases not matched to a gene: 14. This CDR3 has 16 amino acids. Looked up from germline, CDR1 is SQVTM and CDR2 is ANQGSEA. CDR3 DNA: TGCAGCGTGTCCGGACAGGACTTACAGAGCTCCTACGAGCAGTACTTC. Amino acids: CSVSGQDLQSSYEQYF.

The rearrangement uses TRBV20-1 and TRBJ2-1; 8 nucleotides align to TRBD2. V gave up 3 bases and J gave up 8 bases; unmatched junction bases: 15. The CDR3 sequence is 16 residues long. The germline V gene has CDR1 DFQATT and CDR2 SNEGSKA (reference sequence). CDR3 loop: CSARSLSGGPWDEQFF. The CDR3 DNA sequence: TGCAGTGCTAGGTCCCTCAGCGGGGGCCCGTGGGATGAGCAGTTCTTC.

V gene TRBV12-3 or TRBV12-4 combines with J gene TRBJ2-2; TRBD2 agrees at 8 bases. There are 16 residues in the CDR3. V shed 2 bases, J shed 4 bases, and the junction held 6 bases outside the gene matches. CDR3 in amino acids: CASSLSRGGVTGELFF. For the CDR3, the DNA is TGTGCCAGCAGTTTATCCCGGGGGGGTGTCACCGGGGAGCTGTTTTTT.

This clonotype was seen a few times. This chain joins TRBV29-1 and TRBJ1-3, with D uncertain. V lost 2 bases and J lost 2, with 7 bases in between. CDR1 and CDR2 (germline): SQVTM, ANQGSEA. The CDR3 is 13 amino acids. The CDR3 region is CSVETETGNTIYF. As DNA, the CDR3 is TGCAGCGTTGAAACGGAAACTGGAAACACCATATATTTT.

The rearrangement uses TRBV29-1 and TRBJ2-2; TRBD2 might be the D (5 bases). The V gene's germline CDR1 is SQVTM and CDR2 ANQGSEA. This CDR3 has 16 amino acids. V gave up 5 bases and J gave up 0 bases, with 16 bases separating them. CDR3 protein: CSVYMPRGPNTGELFF. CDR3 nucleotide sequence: TGCAGCGTTTACATGCCCCGGGGTCCGAACACCGGGGAGCTGTTTTTT.

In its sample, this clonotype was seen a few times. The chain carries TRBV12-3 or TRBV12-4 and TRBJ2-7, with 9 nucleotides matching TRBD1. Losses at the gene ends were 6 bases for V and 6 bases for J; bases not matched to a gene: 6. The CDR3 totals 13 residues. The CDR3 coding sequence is TGTGCCAGCAGACGGACAGGGGCGGGCGAGCAGTACTTC. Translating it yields CASRRTGAGEQYF.

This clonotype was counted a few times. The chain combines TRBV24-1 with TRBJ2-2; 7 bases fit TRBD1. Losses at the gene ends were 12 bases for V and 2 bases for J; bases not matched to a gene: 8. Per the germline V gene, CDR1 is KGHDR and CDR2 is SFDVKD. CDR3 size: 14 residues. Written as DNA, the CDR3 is TGTGCCTCTCAGGGACAGCTTAACACCGGGGAGCTGTTTTTT. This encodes CASQGQLNTGELFF.

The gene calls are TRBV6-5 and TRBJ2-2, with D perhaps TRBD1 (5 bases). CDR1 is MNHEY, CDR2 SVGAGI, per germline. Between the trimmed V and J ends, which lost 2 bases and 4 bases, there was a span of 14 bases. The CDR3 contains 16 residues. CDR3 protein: CASSYRGQVATGELFF. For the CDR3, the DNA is TGTGCCAGCAGTTACAGGGGTCAGGTGGCCACCGGGGAGCTGTTTTTT.

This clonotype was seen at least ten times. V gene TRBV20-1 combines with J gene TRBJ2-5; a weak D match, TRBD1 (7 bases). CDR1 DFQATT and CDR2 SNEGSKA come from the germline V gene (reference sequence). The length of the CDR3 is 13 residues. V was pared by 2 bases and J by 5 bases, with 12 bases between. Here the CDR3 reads CSARIQGGETQYF. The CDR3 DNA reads TGCAGTGCTAGAATCCAGGGGGGTGAGACCCAGTACTTC.

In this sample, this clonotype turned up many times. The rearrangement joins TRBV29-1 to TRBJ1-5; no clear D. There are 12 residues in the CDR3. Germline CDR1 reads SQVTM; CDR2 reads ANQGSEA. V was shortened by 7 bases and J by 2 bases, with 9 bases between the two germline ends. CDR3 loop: CSARAGNQPQHF. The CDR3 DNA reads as TGCAGCGCGCGGGCGGGCAATCAGCCCCAGCATTTT.

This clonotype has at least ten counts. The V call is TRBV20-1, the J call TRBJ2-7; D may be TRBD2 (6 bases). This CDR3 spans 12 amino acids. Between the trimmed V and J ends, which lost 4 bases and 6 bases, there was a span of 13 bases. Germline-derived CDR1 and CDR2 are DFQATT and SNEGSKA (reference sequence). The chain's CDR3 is CSANGGWAEQYF. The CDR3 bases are TGCAGTGCTAATGGGGGGTGGGCCGAGCAGTACTTC.

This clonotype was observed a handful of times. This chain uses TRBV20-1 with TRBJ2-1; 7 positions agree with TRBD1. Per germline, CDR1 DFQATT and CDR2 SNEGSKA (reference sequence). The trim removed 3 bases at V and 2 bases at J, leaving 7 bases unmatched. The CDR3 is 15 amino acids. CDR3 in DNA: TGCAGTGCTAGTCAGGGACAGCCGCCCTACAATGAGCAGTTCTTC. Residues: CSASQGQPPYNEQFF.

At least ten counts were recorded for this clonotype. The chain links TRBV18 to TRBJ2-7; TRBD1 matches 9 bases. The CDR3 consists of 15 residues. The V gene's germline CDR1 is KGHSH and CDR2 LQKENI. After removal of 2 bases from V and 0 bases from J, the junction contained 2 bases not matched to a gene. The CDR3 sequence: CASSPGTGNSYEQYF. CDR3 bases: TGTGCCAGCTCACCAGGGACAGGGAACTCCTACGAGCAGTACTTC.

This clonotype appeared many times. CDR3 nucleotide sequence: TGCGCCAGCAGCTTGGGAGGGGCTGGAAACACCATATATTTT. Residues: CASSLGGAGNTIYF. The chain couples TRBV5-1 to TRBJ1-3; maybe TRBD1 (5 bases). Germline V gives CDR1 SGHRS, CDR2 YFSETQ. The ends were cut back, 0 bases at V and 2 bases at J, with 6 bases in the middle. This CDR3 spans 14 amino acids.

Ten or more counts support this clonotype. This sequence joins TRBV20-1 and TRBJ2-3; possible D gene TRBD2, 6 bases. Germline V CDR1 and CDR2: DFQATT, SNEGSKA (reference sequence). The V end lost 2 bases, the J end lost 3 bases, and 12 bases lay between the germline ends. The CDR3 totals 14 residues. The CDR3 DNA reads TGCAGTGCTAGAACGGCAGGGAGGACAGATACGCAGTATTTT. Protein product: CSARTAGRTDTQYF.

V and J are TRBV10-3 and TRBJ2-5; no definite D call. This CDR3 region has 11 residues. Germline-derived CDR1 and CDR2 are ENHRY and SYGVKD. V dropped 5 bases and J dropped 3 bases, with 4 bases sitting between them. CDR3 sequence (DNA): TGTGCCATCAGTCAGGAAGAGACCCAGTACTTC. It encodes CAISQEETQYF.

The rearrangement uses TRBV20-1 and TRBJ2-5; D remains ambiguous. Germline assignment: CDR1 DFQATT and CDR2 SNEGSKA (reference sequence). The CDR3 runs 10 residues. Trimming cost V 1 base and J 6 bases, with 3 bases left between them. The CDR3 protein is CSARVKTQYF. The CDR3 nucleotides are TGCAGTGCTAGAGTTAAGACCCAGTACTTC.

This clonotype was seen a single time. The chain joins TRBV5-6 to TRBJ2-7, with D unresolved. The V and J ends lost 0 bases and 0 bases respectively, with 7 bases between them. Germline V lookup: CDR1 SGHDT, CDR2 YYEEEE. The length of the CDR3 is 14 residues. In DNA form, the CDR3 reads TGTGCCAGCAGCTTGGAGTGGAGCTCCTACGAGCAGTACTTC. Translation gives CASSLEWSSYEQYF.

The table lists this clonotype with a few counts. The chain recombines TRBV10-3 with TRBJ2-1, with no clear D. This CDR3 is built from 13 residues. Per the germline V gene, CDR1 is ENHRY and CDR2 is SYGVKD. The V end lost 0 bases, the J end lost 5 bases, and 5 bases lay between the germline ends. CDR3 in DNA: TGTGCCATCAGTGAGTCAGATAACAATGAGCAGTTCTTC. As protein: CAISESDNNEQFF.

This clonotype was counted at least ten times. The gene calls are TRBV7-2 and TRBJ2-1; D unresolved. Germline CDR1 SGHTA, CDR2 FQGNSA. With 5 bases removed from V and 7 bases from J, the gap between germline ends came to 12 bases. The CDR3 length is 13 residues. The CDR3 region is CASSPIITNEQFF. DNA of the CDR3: TGTGCCAGCAGCCCGATCATTACTAATGAGCAGTTCTTC.

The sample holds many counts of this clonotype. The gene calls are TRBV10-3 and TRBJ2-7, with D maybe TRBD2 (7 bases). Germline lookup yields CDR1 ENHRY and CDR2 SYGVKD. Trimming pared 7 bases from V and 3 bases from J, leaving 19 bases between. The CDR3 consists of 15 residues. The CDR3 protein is CAINKGTGGNYEQYF. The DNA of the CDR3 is TGTGCCATCAACAAGGGGACGGGGGGCAACTACGAGCAGTACTTC.

The CDR3 nucleotides are TGTGCCAGCGAGGGGACTAGCGGGCCCAATGAGCAGTTCTTC. Protein: CASEGTSGPNEQFF. The V gene is TRBV12-3 or TRBV12-4, the J gene TRBJ2-1, with 12 nucleotides matching TRBD2. The junction had 5 bases not matched to a gene; V was cut back by 8 bases and J by 6 bases. This CDR3 is 14 amino acids long.

Here the CDR3 reads CSARTWWVSYNEQFF. The CDR3 DNA sequence: TGCAGTGCTAGAACATGGTGGGTCTCCTACAATGAGCAGTTCTTC. The J gene is TRBJ2-1, the V gene TRBV20-1, with D uncertain. Germline V CDR1 and CDR2: DFQATT, SNEGSKA (reference sequence). The length of the CDR3 is 15 residues. V was trimmed by 2 bases and J by 0 bases, leaving 11 bases between them.